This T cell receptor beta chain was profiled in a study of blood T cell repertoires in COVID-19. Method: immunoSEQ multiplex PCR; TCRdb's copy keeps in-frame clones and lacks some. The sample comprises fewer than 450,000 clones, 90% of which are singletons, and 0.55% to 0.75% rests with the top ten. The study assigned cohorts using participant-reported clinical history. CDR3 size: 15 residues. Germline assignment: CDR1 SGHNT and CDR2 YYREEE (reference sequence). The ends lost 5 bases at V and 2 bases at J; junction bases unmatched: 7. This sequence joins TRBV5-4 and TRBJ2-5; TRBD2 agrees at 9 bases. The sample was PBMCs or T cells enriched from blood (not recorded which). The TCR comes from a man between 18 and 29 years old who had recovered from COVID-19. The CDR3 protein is CASRASGGPQETQYF. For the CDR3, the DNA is TGTGCCAGCAGAGCCAGCGGGGGGCCTCAAGAGACCCAGTACTTC.